The next 27 T cell receptor beta chains were all read from a single sample in a study of T cell responses to AZD1222 COVID-19 vaccine. Libraries were prepared by immunoSEQ multiplex PCR; TCRdb keeps only in-frame clonotypes and omits some of them. The sample records about 130,000 clones, 90% being singletons. The sample here was peripheral blood, taken on day 0 of MenACWY control vaccination. These receptor sequences come from an adult in good health.

V gene TRBV4-3 combines with J gene TRBJ1-2; weak D call: TRBD1 (5 bases). This CDR3 has 15 residues. Germline CDR1 is LGHNA and CDR2 is YSLEER. Between the trimmed V and J ends, which lost 0 bases and 4 bases, there was a span of 12 bases. In nucleotides, the CDR3 is TGCGCCAGCAGCCAAGATCAGGACGGGGGCTATGGCTACACCTTC. This encodes CASSQDQDGGYGYTF.

This chain uses TRBV11-1 with TRBJ2-5; D is perhaps TRBD2 (5 bases). CDR3 length equals 16 residues. Germline-derived CDR1 and CDR2 are SGHAT and FQDESV (reference sequence). Trimming cost V 1 base and J 5 bases, with 17 bases left between them. This CDR3 reads CASSLGARVRRETQYF. CDR3 coding DNA: TGTGCCAGCAGCTTAGGGGCACGGGTAAGGAGGGAGACCCAGTACTTC.

The chain recombines TRBV7-9 with TRBJ1-5, with D maybe TRBD1 (6 bases). Germline CDR1 is SEHNR and CDR2 is FQNEAQ (reference sequence). The CDR3 is made up of 14 amino acids. Between the trimmed V and J ends, which lost 5 bases and 0 bases, there was a span of 8 bases. The CDR3 region is CASSDRYSNQPQHF. CDR3 nucleotides: TGTGCCAGCAGCGACAGGTATAGCAATCAGCCCCAGCATTTT.

The sample holds one count of this clone. The J gene is TRBJ1-3, the V gene TRBV7-8; TRBD1 might be the D (5 bases). Germline V gives CDR1 SGHVS, CDR2 FQNEAQ. The CDR3 extends over 17 amino acids. V lost 1 base, J lost 0 bases, and 13 bases lay in between. DNA of the CDR3: TGTGCCAGCAGCTTAGGGGGCATAACGAGCTCTGGAAACACCATATATTTT. This codes for CASSLGGITSSGNTIYF.

Notes on this clone: Germline is not matched at one junction end, which may reflect a read error. The V gene is TRBV28, the J gene TRBJ2-7; 12 bases match TRBD2. Germline assignment: CDR1 MDHEN and CDR2 SYDVKM. The CDR3 extends over 17 amino acids. CDR3 region: CASSPQPGTSGSYKQYF. The CDR3 coding sequence is TGTGCCAGCAGTCCCCAACCTGGGACTAGCGGGTCCTACAAGCAGTACTTC.

V usage is TRBV6-7 and J usage is TRBJ1-4; D is undetermined. TRBV6-7 is an ORF; its function is uncertain. The CDR3 is made up of 12 amino acids. For the CDR3, the DNA is TGTTACCAGAGGGAATCTAATGAAAAACTGTTTTTT. It encodes CYQRESNEKLFF.

The rearrangement joins TRBV11-2 to TRBJ2-3, with D tentatively TRBD1 (5 bases). The CDR3 runs to 13 residues. Germline loops: CDR1 SGHAT, CDR2 FQNNGV. With 5 bases removed from V and 6 bases from J, the gap between germline ends came to 12 bases. The CDR3 here is CASSLPGLDTQYF. The CDR3 coding sequence is TGTGCCAGCAGCCTCCCAGGGTTGGATACGCAGTATTTT.

This chain joins TRBV7-9 and TRBJ2-3; tentative D call: TRBD2 (5 bases). Germline values: CDR1 SEHNR, CDR2 FQNEAQ (reference sequence). The CDR3 spans 13 residues. Trimming took 1 base from V and 7 from J, leaving 9 bases between them. CDR3 residues: CASSLGAAHTQYF. The CDR3 bases are TGTGCCAGCAGCTTAGGAGCGGCTCATACGCAGTATTTT.

This clone appeared once. In nucleotides, the CDR3 is TGTGCCATCAGTAAGCGGGAGAATGATGAGCAGTTCTTC. Its translation is CAISKRENDEQFF. The chain employs TRBV10-3 and TRBJ2-1; TRBD2 aligns across 8 bases. The CDR3 totals 13 residues. V lost 5 bases to trimming and J lost 8 bases; unmatched junction nucleotides: 5. CDR1 ENHRY and CDR2 SYGVKD come from the germline V gene.

There are a few counts of this clone. The chain combines TRBV3-1 (or the pseudogene TRBV3-2) with TRBJ2-1; possible D gene TRBD1, 5 bases. There are 17 residues in the CDR3. V shed 2 bases and J shed 3 bases, with 17 bases lying between them. CDR1 is LGHDT, CDR2 YNNKEL, per germline (reference sequence). The CDR3 sequence is CASSQFPQIGDYNEQFF. The CDR3 nucleotides are TGTGCCAGCAGCCAATTTCCACAAATAGGGGACTACAATGAGCAGTTCTTC.

The rearrangement joins TRBV5-6 to TRBJ2-3; TRBD2 might be the D (6 bases). The ends were cut back, 6 bases at V and 2 bases at J, with 13 bases in the middle. The CDR3 covers 14 residues. Germline V lookup: CDR1 SGHDT, CDR2 YYEEEE. This CDR3 reads CASMEGFDTDTQYF. The DNA of the CDR3 is TGTGCCAGCATGGAGGGGTTCGACACAGATACGCAGTATTTT.

This chain links TRBV5-4 with TRBJ2-2; the D is unclear. CDR3 length: 15 amino acids. Germline CDR1 and CDR2: SGHNT and YYREEE (reference sequence). The V gene lost 0 bases and the J gene lost 6 bases, with 12 bases spanning the gap. This CDR3 reads CASSLVLASSGELFF. As DNA, the CDR3 is TGTGCCAGCAGCTTGGTCCTCGCCAGCTCCGGGGAGCTGTTTTTT. The whole variable domain, remainder taken from reference TRBV5-4 and TRBJ2-2, is ETGVTQSPTHLIKTRGQQVTLRCSSQSGHNTVSWYQQALGQGPQFIFQYYREEENGRGNFPPRFSGLQFPNYSSELNVNALELDDSALYLCASSLVLASSGELFFGEGSRLTVL.

This chain uses TRBV9 with TRBJ2-5; perhaps TRBD2 as D (6 bases). Trimming left V 3 bases short and J 1 base short, with 7 bases between. CDR1 SGDLS and CDR2 YYNGEE come from the germline V gene. The CDR3 consists of 13 residues. This CDR3 reads CASSAGSQETQYF. CDR3 coding DNA: TGTGCCAGCAGCGCCGGGAGCCAAGAGACCCAGTACTTC.

V and J are TRBV19 and TRBJ1-6, with unresolved D. The CDR3 has 15 residues. Germline lookup yields CDR1 LNHDA and CDR2 SQIVND (reference sequence). With 4 bases removed from V and 7 bases from J, the gap between germline ends came to 14 bases. DNA for the CDR3: TGTGCCAGTAGTAAGGAGTGGCTGGAGAATTCACCCCTCCACTTT. Translation gives CASSKEWLENSPLHF.

This chain connects TRBV5-1 to TRBJ1-6, with 8 bases that match TRBD1. The CDR3 totals 14 residues. The germline V gene has CDR1 SGHRS and CDR2 YFSETQ. The ends lost 1 base at V and 7 bases at J; junction bases unmatched: 1. CDR3 bases: TGCGCCAGCAGCTTGCCAGGGGGCAATTCACCCCTCCACTTT. This sequence encodes CASSLPGGNSPLHF.

The chain recombines TRBV6-1 with TRBJ1-2; D perhaps matches TRBD1 (5 bases). V gave up 2 bases and J gave up 2 bases, with 12 bases separating them. Germline V gene sequence: CDR1 MNHNS, CDR2 SASEGT. The CDR3 has 15 amino acids. The CDR3 DNA sequence: TGTGCCAGCAGTGAACTCTGGGGGGGGAACTATGGCTACACCTTC. Encoded protein: CASSELWGGNYGYTF.

The chain employs TRBV5-1 and TRBJ1-2, with D possibly being TRBD1 (5 bases). The V end lost 1 base, the J end lost 7 bases, and 8 bases lay between the germline ends. This CDR3 contains 12 residues. The germline CDR1 and CDR2 sequences are SGHRS and YFSETQ. In DNA form, the CDR3 reads TGCGCCAGCAGCTTGCAGGGACTTGGCTACACCTTC. It codes for CASSLQGLGYTF.

The CDR3 nucleotides are TGTGCCACCAGTGACCCCCTGTTTGGCAATGAGCAGTTCTTC. Amino acid sequence: CATSDPLFGNEQFF. This chain connects TRBV24-1 to TRBJ2-1; D unresolved. The CDR3 has 14 residues. Trimming shortened V by 4 bases and J by 6 bases, and 12 bases separated the two germline ends. Germline V gene lookup returns CDR1 KGHDR and CDR2 SFDVKD.

The genes are TRBV30 and TRBJ1-6, with 7 bases lining up with TRBD1. Trimming at V came to 5 bases and at J to 10 bases, leaving 11 bases not matched to a gene. CDR1 and CDR2 from the germline V gene are GTSNPN and SVGIG (reference sequence). The CDR3 is 14 residues long. Here the CDR3 reads CAWRGQGEASPLHF. DNA of the CDR3: TGTGCCTGGCGTGGCCAGGGGGAAGCGTCACCCCTCCACTTT.

This clone was counted a single time. The V gene is TRBV7-8, the J gene TRBJ2-2; D unresolved. This CDR3 is 16 amino acids long. Trimming pared 3 bases from V and 8 bases from J, leaving 19 bases between. The germline CDR1 and CDR2 sequences are SGHVS and FQNEAQ. CDR3 in amino acids: CASSLSRPPQPGELFF. CDR3 bases: TGTGCCAGCAGCTTGTCCAGACCCCCGCAACCGGGGGAGCTGTTTTTT.

The chain links TRBV19 to TRBJ2-3; no definite D call. This CDR3 is 18 amino acids long. V lost 0 bases and J lost 6, with 22 bases in between. Germline V lookup: CDR1 LNHDA, CDR2 SQIVND (reference sequence). CDR3 loop: CASSIDRVSAPSADTQYF. The CDR3 DNA follows: TGTGCCAGTAGTATAGATAGGGTCTCAGCGCCAAGTGCGGATACGCAGTATTTT.

The rearrangement links TRBV6-4 to TRBJ2-7, with a weak D call TRBD1 (6 bases). CDR3 length: 13 residues. Germline V gene lookup returns CDR1 MRHNA and CDR2 SNTAGT. V gave up 3 bases and J gave up 6 bases, with 12 bases separating them. CDR3 DNA: TGTGCCAGCAGTGAAGTTGGGGGCAGCGAGCAGTACTTC. Its translation is CASSEVGGSEQYF.

This chain connects TRBV19 to TRBJ1-5; no clear D gene. The CDR3 covers 13 residues. With 4 bases removed from V and 5 bases from J, the gap between germline ends came to 9 bases. Per the germline V gene, CDR1 is LNHDA and CDR2 is SQIVND (reference sequence). This CDR3 reads CASSTHRDQPQHF. Written as DNA, the CDR3 is TGTGCCAGTAGTACTCACCGAGATCAGCCCCAGCATTTT.

This clone has a single count. The chain combines TRBV24-1 with TRBJ1-5; unclear D gene. V was trimmed by 5 bases and J by 0 bases, leaving 7 bases between them. The CDR3 covers 14 residues. Germline lookup yields CDR1 KGHDR and CDR2 SFDVKD. The CDR3, as DNA: TGTGCCACCAGTGTATCTTATAGCAATCAGCCCCAGCATTTT. The encoded protein is CATSVSYSNQPQHF.

J is TRBJ2-2 and V is TRBV15; D could derive from TRBD1 or TRBD2 (6 bases each). The CDR3 has 18 residues. Trimming cost V 0 bases and J 3 bases, with 17 bases left between them. From germline, CDR1 is LNHNV and CDR2 YYDKDF (reference sequence). CDR3 bases: TGTGCCACCAGCAGAGAGGGGGGCGGACTGGGGGACACCGGGGAGCTGTTTTTT. Translated: CATSREGGGLGDTGELFF. The entire variable domain, with the rest obtained from reference TRBV15 and TRBJ2-2, is as follows: DAMVIQNPRYQVTQFGKPVTLSCSQTLNHNVMYWYQQKSSQAPKLLFHYYDKDFNNEADTPDNFQSRRPNTSFCFLDIRSPGLGDTAMYLCATSREGGGLGDTGELFFGEGSRLTVL.

V is TRBV5-6 and J is TRBJ2-1; TRBD2 is a possible D gene (5 bases). Trimming removed 5 bases at V and 1 base at J, with 13 bases between. From germline, CDR1 is SGHDT and CDR2 YYEEEE. The CDR3 covers 15 residues. CDR3 amino acids: CASSSDWGSYNEQFF. The DNA of the CDR3 is TGTGCCAGCAGTTCGGACTGGGGTTCCTACAATGAGCAGTTCTTC. The full variable domain, completed using reference TRBV5-6 and TRBJ2-1, is DAGVTQSPTHLIKTRGQQVTLRCSPKSGHDTVSWYQQALGQGPQFIFQYYEEEERQRGNFPDRFSGHQFPNYSSELNVNALLLGDSALYLCASSSDWGSYNEQFFGPGTRLTVL.

This chain uses TRBV24-1 with TRBJ2-3; 7 bases line up with TRBD2. Germline CDR1 KGHDR, CDR2 SFDVKD. V was clipped by 3 bases and J by 3 bases; unmatched bases: 11. This CDR3 contains 17 residues. The chain's CDR3 is CATSDALAEKGTDTQYF. The CDR3 DNA reads TGTGCCACCAGTGATGCCCTAGCGGAGAAGGGGACAGATACGCAGTATTTT.